This T cell receptor (beta chain) was retrieved from a study of OX40 agonist ivuxolimab in advanced cancers. Study-wide context: Patients were dosed intravenously with ivuxolimab at 0.01 to 10 mg/kg every 2 weeks. Partial responses occurred in three patients (one hepatocellular carcinoma, two cutaneous melanoma).

Study-wide points: It was also the case that some nonresponders had low normalized T-cell clonal expansion.

A note on this clone: The target antigen is unknown.

The CDR3 is 14 residues long. Looked up from germline, CDR1 is KGHSH and CDR2 is LQKENI. Deletions cut 3 bases from V and 3 bases from J, with 11 bases between. Generated by immunoSEQ multiplex PCR, the TCRdb table keeps only in-frame clones and is missing some. The sample comprises fewer than 90,000 clones, approximately 89% of which are singletons, and 0.15% to 0.2% rests with the top ten. The chain uses TRBV18 and TRBJ2-5, with D maybe TRBD1 (6 bases). This TCR derives from an adult with an advanced solid tumor such as melanoma, head and neck, liver or kidney cancer. Specimen: CD4+ or CD8+ T cells sorted from blood, collected in a trial of the OX40 agonist ivuxolimab. CDR3 DNA sequence: TGTGCCAGCTCACCCCGGAGACAGGAAGAGACCCAGTACTTC. It codes for CASSPRRQEETQYF.